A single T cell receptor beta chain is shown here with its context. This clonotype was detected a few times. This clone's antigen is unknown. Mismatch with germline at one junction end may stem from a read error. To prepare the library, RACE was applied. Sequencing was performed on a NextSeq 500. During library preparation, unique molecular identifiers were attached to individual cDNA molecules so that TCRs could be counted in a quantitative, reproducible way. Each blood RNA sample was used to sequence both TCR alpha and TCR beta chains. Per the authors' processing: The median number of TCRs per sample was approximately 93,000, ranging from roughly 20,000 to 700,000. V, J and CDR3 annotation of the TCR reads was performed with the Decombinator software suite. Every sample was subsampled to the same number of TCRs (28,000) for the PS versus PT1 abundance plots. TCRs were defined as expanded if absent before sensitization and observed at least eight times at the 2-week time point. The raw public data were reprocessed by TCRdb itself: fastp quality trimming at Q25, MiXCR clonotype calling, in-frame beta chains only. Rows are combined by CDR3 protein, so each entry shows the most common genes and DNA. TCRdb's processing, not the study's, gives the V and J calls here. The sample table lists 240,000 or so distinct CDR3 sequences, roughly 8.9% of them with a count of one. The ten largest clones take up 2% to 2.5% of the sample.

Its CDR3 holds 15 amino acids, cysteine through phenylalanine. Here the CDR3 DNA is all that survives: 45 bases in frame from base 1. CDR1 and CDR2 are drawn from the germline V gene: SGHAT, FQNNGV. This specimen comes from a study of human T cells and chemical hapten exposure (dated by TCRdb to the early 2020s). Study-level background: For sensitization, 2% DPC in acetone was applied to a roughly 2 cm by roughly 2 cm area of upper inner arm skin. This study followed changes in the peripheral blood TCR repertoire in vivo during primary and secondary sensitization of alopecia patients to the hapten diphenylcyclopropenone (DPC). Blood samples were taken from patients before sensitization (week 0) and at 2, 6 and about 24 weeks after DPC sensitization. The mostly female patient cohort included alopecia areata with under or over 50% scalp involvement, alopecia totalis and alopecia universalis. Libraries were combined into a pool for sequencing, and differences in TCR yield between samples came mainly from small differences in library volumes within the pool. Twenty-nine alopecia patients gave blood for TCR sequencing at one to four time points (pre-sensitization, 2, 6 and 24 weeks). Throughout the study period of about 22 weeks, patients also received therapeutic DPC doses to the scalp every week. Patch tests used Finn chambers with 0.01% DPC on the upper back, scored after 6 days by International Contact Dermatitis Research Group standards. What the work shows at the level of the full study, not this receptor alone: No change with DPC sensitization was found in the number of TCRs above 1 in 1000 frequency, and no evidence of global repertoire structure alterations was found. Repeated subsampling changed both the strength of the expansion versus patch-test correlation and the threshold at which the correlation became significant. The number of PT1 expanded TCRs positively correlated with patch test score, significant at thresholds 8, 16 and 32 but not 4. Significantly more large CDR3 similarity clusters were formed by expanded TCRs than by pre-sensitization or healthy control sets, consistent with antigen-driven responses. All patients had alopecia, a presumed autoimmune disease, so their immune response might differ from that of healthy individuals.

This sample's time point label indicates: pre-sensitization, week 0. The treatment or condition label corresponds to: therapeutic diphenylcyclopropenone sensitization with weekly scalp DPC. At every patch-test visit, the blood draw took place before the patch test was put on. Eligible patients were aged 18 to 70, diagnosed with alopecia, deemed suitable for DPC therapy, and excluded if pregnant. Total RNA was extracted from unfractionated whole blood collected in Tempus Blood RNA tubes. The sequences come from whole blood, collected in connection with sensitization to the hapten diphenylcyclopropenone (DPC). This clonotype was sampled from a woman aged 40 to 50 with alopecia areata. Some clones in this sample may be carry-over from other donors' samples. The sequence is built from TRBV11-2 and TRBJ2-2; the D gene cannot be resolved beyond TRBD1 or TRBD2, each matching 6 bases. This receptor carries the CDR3 CASTLYRGDTGELFF. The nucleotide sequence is TGTGCCAGCACCTTATATAGGGGGGACACCGGGGAGCTGTTTTTT.